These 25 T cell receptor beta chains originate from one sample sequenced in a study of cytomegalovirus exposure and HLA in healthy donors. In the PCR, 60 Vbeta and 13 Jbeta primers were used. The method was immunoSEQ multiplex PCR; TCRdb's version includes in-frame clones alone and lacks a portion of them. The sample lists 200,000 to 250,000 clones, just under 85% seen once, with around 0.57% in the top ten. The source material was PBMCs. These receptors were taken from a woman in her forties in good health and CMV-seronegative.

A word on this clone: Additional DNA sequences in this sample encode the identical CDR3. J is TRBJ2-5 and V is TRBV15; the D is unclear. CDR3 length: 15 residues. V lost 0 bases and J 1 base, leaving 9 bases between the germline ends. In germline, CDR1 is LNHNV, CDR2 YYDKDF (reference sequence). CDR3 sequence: CATSRDVGRQETQYF. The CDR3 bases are TGTGCCACCAGCAGAGATGTTGGGCGCCAAGAGACCCAGTACTTC. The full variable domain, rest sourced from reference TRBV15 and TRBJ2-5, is DAMVIQNPRYQVTQFGKPVTLSCSQTLNHNVMYWYQQKSSQAPKLLFHYYDKDFNNEADTPDNFQSRRPNTSFCFLDIRSPGLGDTAMYLCATSRDVGRQETQYFGPGTRLLVL.

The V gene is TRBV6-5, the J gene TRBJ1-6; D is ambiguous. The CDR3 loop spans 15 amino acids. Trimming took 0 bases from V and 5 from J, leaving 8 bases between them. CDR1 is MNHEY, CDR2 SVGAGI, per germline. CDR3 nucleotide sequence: TGTGCCAGCAGTTACTCAACAGCCAATAATTCACCCCTCCACTTT. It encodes CASSYSTANNSPLHF.

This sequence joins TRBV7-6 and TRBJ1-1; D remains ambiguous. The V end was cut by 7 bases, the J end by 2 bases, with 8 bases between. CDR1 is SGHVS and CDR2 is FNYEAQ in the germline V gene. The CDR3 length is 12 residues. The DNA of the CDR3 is TGTGCCAGCACCAGATATAACACTGAAGCTTTCTTT. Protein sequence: CASTRYNTEAFF. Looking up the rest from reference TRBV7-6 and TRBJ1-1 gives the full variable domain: GAGVSQSPRYKVTKRGQDVALRCDPISGHVSLYWYRQALGQGPEFLTYFNYEAQQDKSGLPNDRFSAERPEGSISTLTIQRTEQRDSAMYRCASTRYNTEAFFGQGTRLTVV.

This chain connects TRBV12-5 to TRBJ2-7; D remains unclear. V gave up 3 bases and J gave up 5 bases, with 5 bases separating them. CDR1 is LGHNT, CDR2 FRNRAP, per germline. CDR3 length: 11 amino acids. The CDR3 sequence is CASGFTHEQYF. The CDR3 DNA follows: TGTGCTAGTGGTTTTACTCACGAGCAGTACTTC. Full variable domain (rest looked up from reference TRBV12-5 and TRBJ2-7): DARVTQTPRHKVTEMGQEVTMRCQPILGHNTVFWYRQTMMQGLELLAYFRNRAPLDDSGMPKDRFSAEMPDATLATLKIQPSEPRDSAVYFCASGFTHEQYFGPGTRLTVT.

Written as DNA, the CDR3 is TGTGCCAGCAGCTCCCTGGGACAGCAAGAGACCCAGTACTTC. Protein sequence: CASSSLGQQETQYF. The chain couples TRBV7-9 to TRBJ2-5; 7 positions agree with TRBD1. CDR1 and CDR2 from the germline V gene are SEHNR and FQNEAQ (reference sequence). The CDR3 is made up of 14 amino acids. With 4 bases clipped from V and 2 bases from J, the junction kept 4 bases outside the gene matches.

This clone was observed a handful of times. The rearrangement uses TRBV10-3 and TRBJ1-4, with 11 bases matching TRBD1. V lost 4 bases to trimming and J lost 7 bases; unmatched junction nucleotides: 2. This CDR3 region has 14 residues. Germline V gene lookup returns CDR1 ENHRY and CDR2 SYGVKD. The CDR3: CAISGGTGGEKLFF. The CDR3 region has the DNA TGTGCCATCAGTGGCGGGACAGGGGGTGAAAAACTGTTTTTT.

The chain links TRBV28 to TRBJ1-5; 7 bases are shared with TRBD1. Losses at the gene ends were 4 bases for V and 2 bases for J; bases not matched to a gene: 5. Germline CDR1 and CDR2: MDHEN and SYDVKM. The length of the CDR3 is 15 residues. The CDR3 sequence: CASSSGDSRNQPQHF. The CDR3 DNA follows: TGTGCCAGCAGTTCAGGGGACAGTCGCAATCAGCCCCAGCATTTT.

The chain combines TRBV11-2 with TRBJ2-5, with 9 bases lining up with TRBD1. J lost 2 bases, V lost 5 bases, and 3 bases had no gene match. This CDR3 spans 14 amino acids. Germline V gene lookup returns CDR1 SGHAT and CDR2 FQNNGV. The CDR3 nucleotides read TGTGCCAGCAGCCTGGGGACAGGGCAAGAGACCCAGTACTTC. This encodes CASSLGTGQETQYF. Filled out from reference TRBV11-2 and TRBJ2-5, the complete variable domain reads EAGVAQSPRYKIIEKRQSVAFWCNPISGHATLYWYQQILGQGPKLLIQFQNNGVVDDSQLPKDRFSAERLKGVDSTLKIQPAKLEDSAVYLCASSLGTGQETQYFGPGTRLLVL.

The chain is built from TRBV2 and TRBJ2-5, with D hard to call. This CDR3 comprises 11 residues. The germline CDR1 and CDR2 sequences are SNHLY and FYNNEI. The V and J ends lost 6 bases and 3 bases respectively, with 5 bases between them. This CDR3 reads CASSREETQYF. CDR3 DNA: TGTGCCAGCAGCCGCGAAGAGACCCAGTACTTC.

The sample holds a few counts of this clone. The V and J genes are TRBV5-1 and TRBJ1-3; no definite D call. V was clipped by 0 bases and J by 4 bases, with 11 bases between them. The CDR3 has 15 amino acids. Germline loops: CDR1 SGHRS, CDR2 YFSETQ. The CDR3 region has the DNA TGCGCCAGCAGCTTGGAGGAGGGAGGCGGAAACACCATATATTTT. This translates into CASSLEEGGGNTIYF. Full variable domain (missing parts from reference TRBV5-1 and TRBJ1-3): KAGVTQTPRYLIKTRGQQVTLSCSPISGHRSVSWYQQTPGQGLQFLFEYFSETQRNKGNFPGRFSGRQFSNSRSEMNVSTLELGDSALYLCASSLEEGGGNTIYFGEGSWLTVV.

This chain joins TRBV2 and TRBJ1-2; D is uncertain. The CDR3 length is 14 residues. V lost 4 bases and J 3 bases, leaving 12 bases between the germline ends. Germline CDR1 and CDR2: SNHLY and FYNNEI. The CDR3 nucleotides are TGTGCCAGCAGTGTAAACAGTCGCTACTATGGCTACACCTTC. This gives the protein CASSVNSRYYGYTF.

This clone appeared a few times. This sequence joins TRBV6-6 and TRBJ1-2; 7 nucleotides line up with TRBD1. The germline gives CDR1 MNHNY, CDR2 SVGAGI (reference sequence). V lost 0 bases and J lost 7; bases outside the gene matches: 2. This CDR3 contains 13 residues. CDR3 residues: CASSYSGQSGYTF. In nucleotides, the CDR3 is TGTGCCAGCAGTTACTCGGGACAGTCTGGCTACACCTTC.

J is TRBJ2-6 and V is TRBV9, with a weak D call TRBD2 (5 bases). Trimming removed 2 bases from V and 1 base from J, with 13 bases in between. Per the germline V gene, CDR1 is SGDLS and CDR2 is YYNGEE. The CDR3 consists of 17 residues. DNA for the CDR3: TGTGCCAGCAGCGTCTTTGAGGGAAGGTCTGGGGCCAACGTCCTGACTTTC. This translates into CASSVFEGRSGANVLTF. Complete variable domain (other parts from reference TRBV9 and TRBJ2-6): DSGVTQTPKHLITATGQRVTLRCSPRSGDLSVYWYQQSLDQGLQFLIQYYNGEERAKGNILERFSAQQFPDLHSELNLSSLELGDSALYFCASSVFEGRSGANVLTFGAGSRLTVL.

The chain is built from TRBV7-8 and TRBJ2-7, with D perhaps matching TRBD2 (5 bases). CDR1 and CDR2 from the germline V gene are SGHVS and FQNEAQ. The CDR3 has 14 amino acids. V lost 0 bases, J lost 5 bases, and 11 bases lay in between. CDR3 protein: CASSLAPAVHEQYF. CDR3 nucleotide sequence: TGTGCCAGCAGCTTAGCGCCAGCGGTCCACGAGCAGTACTTC. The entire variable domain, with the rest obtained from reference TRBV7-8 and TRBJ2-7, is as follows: GAGVSQSPRYKVAKRGQDVALRCDPISGHVSLFWYQQALGQGPEFLTYFQNEAQLDKSGLPSDRFFAERPEGSVSTLKIQRTQQEDSAVYLCASSLAPAVHEQYFGPGTRLTVT.

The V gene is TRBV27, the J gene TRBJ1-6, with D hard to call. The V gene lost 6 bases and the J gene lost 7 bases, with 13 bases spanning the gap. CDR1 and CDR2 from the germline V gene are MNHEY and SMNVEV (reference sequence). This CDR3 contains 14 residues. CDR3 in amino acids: CASSSFFRNSPLHF. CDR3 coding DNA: TGTGCCAGCAGCTCTTTTTTTAGAAATTCACCCCTCCACTTT.

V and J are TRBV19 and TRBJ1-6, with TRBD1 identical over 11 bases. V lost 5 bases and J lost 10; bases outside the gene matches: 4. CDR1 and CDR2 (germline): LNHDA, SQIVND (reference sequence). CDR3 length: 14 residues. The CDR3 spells CASSQDRGLSPLHF. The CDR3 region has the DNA TGTGCCAGTAGTCAGGACAGGGGGCTGTCACCCCTCCACTTT.

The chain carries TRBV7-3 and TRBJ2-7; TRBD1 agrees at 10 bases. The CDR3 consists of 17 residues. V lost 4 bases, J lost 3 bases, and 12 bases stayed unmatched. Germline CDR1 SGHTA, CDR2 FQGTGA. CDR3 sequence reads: CASSYVATGTGVYEQYF. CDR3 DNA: TGTGCCAGCAGCTACGTCGCGACCGGGACAGGGGTCTACGAGCAGTACTTC.

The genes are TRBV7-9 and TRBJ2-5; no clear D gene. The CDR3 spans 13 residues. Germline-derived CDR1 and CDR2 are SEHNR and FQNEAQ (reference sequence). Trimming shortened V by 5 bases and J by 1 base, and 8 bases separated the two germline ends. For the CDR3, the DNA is TGTGCCAGCAGCCCCCAGGCCCAAGAGACCCAGTACTTC. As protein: CASSPQAQETQYF.

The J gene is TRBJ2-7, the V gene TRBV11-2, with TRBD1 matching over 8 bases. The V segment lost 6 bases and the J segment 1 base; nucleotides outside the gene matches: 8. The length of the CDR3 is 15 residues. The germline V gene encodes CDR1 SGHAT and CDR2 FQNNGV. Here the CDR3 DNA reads TGTGCCAGCAGACCAGGACAGGGCAGGTCCTACGAGCAGTACTTC. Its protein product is CASRPGQGRSYEQYF.

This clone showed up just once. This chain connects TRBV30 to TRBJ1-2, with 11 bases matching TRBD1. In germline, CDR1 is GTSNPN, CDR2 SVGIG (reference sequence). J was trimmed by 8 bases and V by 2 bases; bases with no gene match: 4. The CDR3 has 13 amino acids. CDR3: CAWSQDRGPGYTF. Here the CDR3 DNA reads TGTGCCTGGAGTCAGGACAGGGGGCCCGGCTACACCTTC.

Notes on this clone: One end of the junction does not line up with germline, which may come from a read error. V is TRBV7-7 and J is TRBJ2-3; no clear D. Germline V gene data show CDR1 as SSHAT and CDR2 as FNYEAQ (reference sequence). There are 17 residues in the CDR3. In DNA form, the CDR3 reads TGTGCTAGCAGCCCTATACTCGGGTCTAGTCCCACAGATACGCAGTATTTT. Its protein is CASSPILGSSPTDTQYF.

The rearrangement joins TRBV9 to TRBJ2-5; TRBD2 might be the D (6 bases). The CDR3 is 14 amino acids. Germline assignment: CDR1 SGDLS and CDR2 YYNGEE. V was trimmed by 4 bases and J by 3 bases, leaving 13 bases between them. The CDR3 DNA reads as TGTGCCAGCAGCCCGGGACTGCTGAAAGAGACCCAGTACTTC. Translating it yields CASSPGLLKETQYF. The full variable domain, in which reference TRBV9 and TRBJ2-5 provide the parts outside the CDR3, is DSGVTQTPKHLITATGQRVTLRCSPRSGDLSVYWYQQSLDQGLQFLIQYYNGEERAKGNILERFSAQQFPDLHSELNLSSLELGDSALYFCASSPGLLKETQYFGPGTRLLVL.

The CDR3 loop reads CASSTRQVTEAFF. The CDR3, as DNA: TGTGCCAGCAGCACACGACAGGTCACTGAAGCTTTCTTT. The gene calls are TRBV7-9 and TRBJ1-1; D is perhaps TRBD1 (6 bases). V was clipped by 5 bases and J by 4 bases, with 11 bases between them. This CDR3 spans 13 amino acids. The germline gives CDR1 SEHNR, CDR2 FQNEAQ (reference sequence).

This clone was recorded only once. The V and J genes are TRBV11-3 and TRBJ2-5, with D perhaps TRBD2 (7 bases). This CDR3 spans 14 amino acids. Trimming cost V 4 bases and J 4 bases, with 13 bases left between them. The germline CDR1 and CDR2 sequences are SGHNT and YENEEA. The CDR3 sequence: CASSWGGRGETQYF. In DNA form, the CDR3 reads TGTGCCAGCAGCTGGGGGGGCCGCGGAGAGACCCAGTACTTC.

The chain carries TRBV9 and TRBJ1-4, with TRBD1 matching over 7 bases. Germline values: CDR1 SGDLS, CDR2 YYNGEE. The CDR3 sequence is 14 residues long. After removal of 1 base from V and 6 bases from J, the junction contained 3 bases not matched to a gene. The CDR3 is CASSVRGGDEKLFF. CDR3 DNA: TGTGCCAGCAGCGTAAGAGGGGGCGATGAAAAACTGTTTTTT.